This T cell receptor beta chain is from a study of control samples from healthy donors and cancer patients. The CDR3 consists of 11 residues. In germline, CDR1 is SQVTM, CDR2 ANQGSEA. Trimming shortened V by 5 bases and J by 7 bases, and 12 bases separated the two germline ends. Measured with immunoSEQ multiplex PCR; TCRdb has only the in-frame clones, and not every one. The sample lists about 150,000 clones; about 94% were seen once. This rearrangement joins TRBV29-1 to TRBJ2-7; a possible D gene is TRBD2 (5 bases). The sequence came from a man between 60 and 75 years old with colorectal cancer. Sequencing was done on a sample of PBMCs. DNA for the CDR3: TGCAGCGTTCTTCGGGGTGGGGAGCAGTACTTC. It is translated as CSVLRGGEQYF.